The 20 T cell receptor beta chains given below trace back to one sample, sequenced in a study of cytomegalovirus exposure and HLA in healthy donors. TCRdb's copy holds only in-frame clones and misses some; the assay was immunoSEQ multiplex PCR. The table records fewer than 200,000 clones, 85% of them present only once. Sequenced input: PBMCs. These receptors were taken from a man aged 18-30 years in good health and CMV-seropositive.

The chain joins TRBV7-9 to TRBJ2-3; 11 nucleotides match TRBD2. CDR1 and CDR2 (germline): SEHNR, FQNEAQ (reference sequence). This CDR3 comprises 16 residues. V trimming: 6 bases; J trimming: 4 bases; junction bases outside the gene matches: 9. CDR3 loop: CASRSPVSGRADTQYF. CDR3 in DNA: TGTGCCAGCAGGTCCCCGGTTAGCGGGAGGGCAGATACGCAGTATTTT.

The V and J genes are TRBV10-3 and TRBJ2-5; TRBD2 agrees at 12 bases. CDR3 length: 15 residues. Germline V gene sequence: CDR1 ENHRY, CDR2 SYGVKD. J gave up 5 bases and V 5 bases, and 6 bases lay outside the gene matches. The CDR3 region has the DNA TGTGCCATCAGTCGGACTAGCGGGGCCGGGGAGACCCAGTACTTC. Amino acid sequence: CAISRTSGAGETQYF.

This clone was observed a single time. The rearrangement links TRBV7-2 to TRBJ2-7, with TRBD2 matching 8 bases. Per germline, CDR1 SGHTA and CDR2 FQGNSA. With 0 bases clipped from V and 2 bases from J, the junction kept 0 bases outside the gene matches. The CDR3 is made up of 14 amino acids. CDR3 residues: CASSLAGLAYEQYF. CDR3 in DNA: TGTGCCAGCAGCTTAGCGGGACTAGCCTACGAGCAGTACTTC.

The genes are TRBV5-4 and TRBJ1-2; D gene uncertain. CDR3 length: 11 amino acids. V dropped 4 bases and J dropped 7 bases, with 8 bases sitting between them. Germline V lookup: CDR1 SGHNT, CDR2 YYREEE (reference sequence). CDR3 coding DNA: TGTGCCAGCAGCGCGGGGTTTGGCTACACCTTC. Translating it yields CASSAGFGYTF.

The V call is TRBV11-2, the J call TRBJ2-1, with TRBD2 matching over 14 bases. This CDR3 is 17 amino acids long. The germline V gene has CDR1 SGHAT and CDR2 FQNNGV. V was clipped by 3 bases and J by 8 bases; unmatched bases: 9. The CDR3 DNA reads TGTGCCAGCAGCTTTACGACTAGCGGGGGGGCCTGGGATGAGCAGTTCTTC. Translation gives CASSFTTSGGAWDEQFF.

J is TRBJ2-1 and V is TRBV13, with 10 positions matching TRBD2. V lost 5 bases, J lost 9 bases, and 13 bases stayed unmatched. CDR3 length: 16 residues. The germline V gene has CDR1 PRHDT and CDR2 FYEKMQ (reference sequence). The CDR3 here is CASSTVLAGNPSEQFF. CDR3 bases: TGTGCCAGCAGCACGGTACTAGCGGGAAATCCAAGTGAGCAGTTCTTC. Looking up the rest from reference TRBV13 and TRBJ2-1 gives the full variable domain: AAGVIQSPRHLIKEKRETATLKCYPIPRHDTVYWYQQGPGQDPQFLISFYEKMQSDKGSIPDRFSAQQFSDYHSELNMSSLELGDSALYFCASSTVLAGNPSEQFFGPGTRLTVL.

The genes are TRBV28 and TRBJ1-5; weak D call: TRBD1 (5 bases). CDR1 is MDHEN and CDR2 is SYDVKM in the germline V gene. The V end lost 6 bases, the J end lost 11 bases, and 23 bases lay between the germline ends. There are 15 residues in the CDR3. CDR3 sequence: CASRPPSGGRLSQHF. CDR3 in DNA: TGTGCCAGCAGACCCCCCTCGGGGGGGAGGTTGTCCCAGCATTTT. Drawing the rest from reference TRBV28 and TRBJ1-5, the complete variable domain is DVKVTQSSRYLVKRTGEKVFLECVQDMDHENMFWYRQDPGLGLRLIYFSYDVKMKEKGDIPEGYSVSREKKERFSLILESASTNQTSMYLCASRPPSGGRLSQHFGDGTRLSIL.

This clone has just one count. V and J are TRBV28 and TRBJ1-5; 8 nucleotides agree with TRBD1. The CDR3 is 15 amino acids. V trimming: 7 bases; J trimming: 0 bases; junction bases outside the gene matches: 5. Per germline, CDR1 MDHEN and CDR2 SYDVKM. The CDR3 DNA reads TGTGCCAGCATCCTGACAGGGGTTAGCAATCAGCCCCAGCATTTT. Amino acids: CASILTGVSNQPQHF.

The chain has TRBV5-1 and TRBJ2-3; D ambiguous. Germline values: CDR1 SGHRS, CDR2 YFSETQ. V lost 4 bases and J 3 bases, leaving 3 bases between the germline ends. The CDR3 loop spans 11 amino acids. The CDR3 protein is CASSQTDTQYF. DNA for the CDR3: TGCGCCAGCAGCCAGACAGATACGCAGTATTTT.

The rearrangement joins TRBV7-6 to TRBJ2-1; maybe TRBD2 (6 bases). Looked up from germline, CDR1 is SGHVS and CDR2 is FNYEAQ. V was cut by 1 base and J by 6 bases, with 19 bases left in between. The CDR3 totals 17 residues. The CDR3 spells CASSLGPSSVHPNEQFF. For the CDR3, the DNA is TGTGCCAGCAGCTTAGGCCCATCTAGCGTTCACCCCAATGAGCAGTTCTTC.

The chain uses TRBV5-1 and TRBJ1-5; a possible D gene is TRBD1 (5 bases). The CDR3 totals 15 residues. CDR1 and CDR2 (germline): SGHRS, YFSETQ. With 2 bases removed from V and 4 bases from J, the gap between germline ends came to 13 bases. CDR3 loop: CASSLGGEGNQPQHF. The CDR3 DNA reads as TGCGCCAGCAGCTTAGGAGGGGAGGGAAATCAGCCCCAGCATTTT.

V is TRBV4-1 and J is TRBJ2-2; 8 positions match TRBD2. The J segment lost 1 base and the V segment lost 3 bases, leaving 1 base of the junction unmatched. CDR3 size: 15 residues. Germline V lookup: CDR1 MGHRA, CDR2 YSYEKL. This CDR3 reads CASSQSGGNTGELFF. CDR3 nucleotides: TGCGCCAGCAGCCAGAGCGGGGGGAACACCGGGGAGCTGTTTTTT.

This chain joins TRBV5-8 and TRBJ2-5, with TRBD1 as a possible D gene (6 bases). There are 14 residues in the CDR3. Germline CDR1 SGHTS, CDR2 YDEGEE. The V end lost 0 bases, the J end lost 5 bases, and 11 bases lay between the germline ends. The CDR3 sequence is CASSLVGGRETQYF. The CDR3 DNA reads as TGTGCCAGCAGCTTGGTAGGGGGAAGGGAGACCCAGTACTTC. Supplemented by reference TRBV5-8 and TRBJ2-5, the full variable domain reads EAGVTQSPTHLIKTRGQQATLRCSPISGHTSVYWYQQALGLGLQFLLWYDEGEERNRGNFPPRFSGRQFPNYSSELNVNALELEDSALYLCASSLVGGRETQYFGPGTRLLVL.

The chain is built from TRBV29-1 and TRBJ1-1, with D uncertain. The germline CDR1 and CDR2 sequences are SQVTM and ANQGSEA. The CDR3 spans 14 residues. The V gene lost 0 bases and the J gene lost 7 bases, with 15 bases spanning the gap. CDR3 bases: TGCAGCGTTGAAGATATGAGCCTCTCTGTTGAAGCTTTCTTT. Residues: CSVEDMSLSVEAFF.

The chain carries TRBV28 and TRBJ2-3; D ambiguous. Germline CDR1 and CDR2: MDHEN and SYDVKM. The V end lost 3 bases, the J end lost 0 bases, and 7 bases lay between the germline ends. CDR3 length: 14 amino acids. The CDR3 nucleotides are TGTGCCAGCAGTTTGGCCAGTAGCACAGATACGCAGTATTTT. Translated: CASSLASSTDTQYF.

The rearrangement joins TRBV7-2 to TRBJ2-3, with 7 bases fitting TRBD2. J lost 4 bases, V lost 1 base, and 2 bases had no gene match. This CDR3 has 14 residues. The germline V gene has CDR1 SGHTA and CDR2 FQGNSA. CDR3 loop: CASSLGLAADTQYF. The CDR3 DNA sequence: TGTGCCAGCAGCTTAGGGCTAGCGGCAGATACGCAGTATTTT.

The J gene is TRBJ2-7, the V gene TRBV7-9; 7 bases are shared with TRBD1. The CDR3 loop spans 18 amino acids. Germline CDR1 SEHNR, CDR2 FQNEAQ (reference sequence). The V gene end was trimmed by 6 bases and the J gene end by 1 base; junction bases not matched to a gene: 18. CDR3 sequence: CASRTVKMSTGRSYEQYF. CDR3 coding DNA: TGTGCCAGCAGGACGGTGAAGATGTCGACAGGGAGATCCTACGAGCAGTACTTC.

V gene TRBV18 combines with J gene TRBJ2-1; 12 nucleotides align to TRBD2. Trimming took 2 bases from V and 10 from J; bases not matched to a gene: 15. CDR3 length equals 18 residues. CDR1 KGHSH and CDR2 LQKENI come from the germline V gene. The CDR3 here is CASSPGVASGRASTEQFF. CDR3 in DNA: TGTGCCAGCTCACCAGGGGTTGCTAGCGGGAGGGCCAGTACGGAGCAGTTCTTC.

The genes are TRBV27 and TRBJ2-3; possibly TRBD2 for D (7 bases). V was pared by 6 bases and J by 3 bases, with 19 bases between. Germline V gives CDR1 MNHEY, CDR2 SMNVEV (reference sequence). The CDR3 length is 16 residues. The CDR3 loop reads CASSSSGEGGTDTQYF. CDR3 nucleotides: TGTGCCAGCAGCTCCTCCGGGGAGGGGGGAACAGATACGCAGTATTTT.

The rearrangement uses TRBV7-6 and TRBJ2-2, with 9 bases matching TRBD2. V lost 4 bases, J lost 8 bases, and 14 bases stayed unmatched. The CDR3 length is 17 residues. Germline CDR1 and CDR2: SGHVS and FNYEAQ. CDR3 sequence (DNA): TGTGCCAGCAGCTCGAGCTACGTGGCGGGGGGGTATGGGGAGCTGTTTTTT. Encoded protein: CASSSSYVAGGYGELFF.